This TCR beta chain was identified in a study of regulatory T cells in long-lasting Graves disease. Time point: newly diagnosed GD, antithyroid drugs for less than 3 months. With RNA extracted from PBMCs as input, the TCR library was made. Study-wide results and limits: Segments TRBV28, TRBJ1-2 and TRBJ2-5 showed preferential usage in persistent disease.

The V segment lost 2 bases and the J segment 2 bases; nucleotides outside the gene matches: 7. This CDR3 has 16 residues. Germline V CDR1 and CDR2: SGHTA, FQGTGA. A few counts support this clonotype. The antigen remains undetermined. The authors built TCR beta libraries using iRepertoire HTBI primers and Arm-PCR of CDR3 regions. TCRdb reprocessed the multiplex PCR reads via MiXCR and lists one record per CDR3 protein. The sample lists approximately 350,000 distinct CDR3 sequences, over 15% occurring once. This sample was shared with a second study, whose subject was T cells in Graves' hyperthyroidism and ophthalmopathy. That work states: For the diagnoses, clinical symptoms, serum thyroxine and TRAb, thyroid ultrasound and orbital computed tomography were used. Blood also contained most expanded thyroid clonotypes above 0.001.

Source: peripheral blood mononuclear cells (PBMCs), taken at new diagnosis, from a patient treated with antithyroid drugs. The chain joins TRBV7-3 to TRBJ2-3, with 7 nucleotides matching TRBD1. This TCR was sampled from a man aged 35-49 years with Graves disease. DNA of the CDR3: TGTGCCAGCAGCTTATACGGACAGGAAATCACAGATACGCAGTATTTT. Amino acids: CASSLYGQEITDTQYF.